Shown below are 30 T cell receptor beta chains from a single sample sequenced in a study of shared clonotypes between healthy human individuals. Cells designated naive CD8 were CD45RO-negative and were positively selected for CCR7, with terminally differentiated effector memory CD45RA+ cells excluded. Libraries were prepared by immunoSEQ multiplex PCR; TCRdb keeps only in-frame clonotypes and omits some of them. Among about 800,000 clones, about 96% were seen once, and the ten largest hold over 0.2%. Sequencing was performed on naive CD8+ T cells sorted from blood. These receptors were obtained from a man aged 25 to 40 in good health.

In regard to this clone: Other nucleotide sequences from this sample produce the same CDR3. The chain carries TRBV7-9 and TRBJ2-1, with TRBD2 identical over 13 bases. V lost 6 bases to trimming and J lost 7 bases; unmatched junction nucleotides: 6. This CDR3 spans 15 amino acids. Germline lookup yields CDR1 SEHNR and CDR2 FQNEAQ (reference sequence). The CDR3 loop is CASSSGLAGVNEQFF. The CDR3, as DNA: TGTGCCAGCAGTTCAGGACTAGCGGGAGTGAATGAGCAGTTCTTC.

V is TRBV5-1 and J is TRBJ1-4; possibly TRBD1 for D (6 bases). CDR1 is SGHRS and CDR2 is YFSETQ in the germline V gene. CDR3 length: 16 residues. Trimming left V 5 bases short and J 5 bases short, with 19 bases between. The CDR3 bases are TGCGCCAGCAGACCCGAAGGGGGACAATCCAATGAAAAACTGTTTTTT. It translates to CASRPEGGQSNEKLFF.

This rearrangement joins TRBV9 to TRBJ1-2, with 7 bases matching TRBD1. From germline, CDR1 is SGDLS and CDR2 YYNGEE. The junction had 6 bases not matched to a gene; V was cut back by 3 bases and J by 4 bases. The CDR3 covers 14 residues. The CDR3: CASSATTGTYGYTF. DNA for the CDR3: TGTGCCAGCAGCGCAACGACAGGGACCTATGGCTACACCTTC. The full variable domain, in which reference TRBV9 and TRBJ1-2 provide the parts outside the CDR3, is DSGVTQTPKHLITATGQRVTLRCSPRSGDLSVYWYQQSLDQGLQFLIQYYNGEERAKGNILERFSAQQFPDLHSELNLSSLELGDSALYFCASSATTGTYGYTFGSGTRLTVV.

This clone was found many times. J is TRBJ1-1 and V is TRBV25-1, with unresolved D. V was cut by 5 bases and J by 1 base, with 11 bases left in between. Germline loops: CDR1 MGHDK, CDR2 SYGVNS. This CDR3 has 14 residues. CDR3 bases: TGTGCCAGCAGTAATTACAACGAGAACACTGAAGCTTTCTTT. This gives the protein CASSNYNENTEAFF.

This clone was counted once. V is TRBV29-1 and J is TRBJ2-2, with TRBD2 identical over 10 bases. V was clipped by 4 bases and J by 5 bases; unmatched bases: 7. This CDR3 region has 15 residues. In germline, CDR1 is SQVTM, CDR2 ANQGSEA. CDR3 DNA: TGCAGCGTTGCACCTAGCGGGAGAGAGACCGGGGAGCTGTTTTTT. Amino acid sequence: CSVAPSGRETGELFF.

This rearrangement joins TRBV19 to TRBJ2-1; D call uncertain. CDR1 and CDR2 (germline): LNHDA, SQIVND (reference sequence). This CDR3 region has 15 residues. Trimming stripped 6 bases from V and 8 bases from J, with 20 bases between. In DNA, the CDR3 is TGTGCCAGTAGCATCCCTAGGCCCTATAACGATGAGCAGTTCTTC. Its protein is CASSIPRPYNDEQFF.

The rearrangement joins TRBV14 to TRBJ2-5; 11 bases are a match to TRBD2. The CDR3 runs 16 residues. Germline V gene data show CDR1 as SGHDN and CDR2 as FVKESK. The junction had 7 bases not matched to a gene; V was cut back by 6 bases and J by 1 base. The CDR3 DNA sequence: TGTGCCAGCAGTCTCGGGACTAGCGGTTTCCAAGAGACCCAGTACTTC. Translating it yields CASSLGTSGFQETQYF.

This clone was counted once. The chain recombines TRBV7-9 with TRBJ2-7, with TRBD1 identical over 10 bases. The germline V gene encodes CDR1 SEHNR and CDR2 FQNEAQ (reference sequence). J gave up 2 bases and V 5 bases, and 6 bases lay outside the gene matches. The CDR3 has 15 residues. This chain's CDR3 is CASSPGTGVAYEQYF. The CDR3 nucleotides are TGTGCCAGCAGCCCCGGGACAGGGGTGGCCTACGAGCAGTACTTC.

This chain uses TRBV9 with TRBJ1-1, with 7 bases identical to TRBD1. The CDR3 runs to 13 residues. The germline V gene encodes CDR1 SGDLS and CDR2 YYNGEE. Trimming cost V 4 bases and J 2 bases; bases outside gene matches: 2. For the CDR3, the DNA is TGTGCCAGCAGCCGACAGGGAAACACTGAAGCTTTCTTT. Protein sequence: CASSRQGNTEAFF.

The chain links TRBV27 to TRBJ2-1; D perhaps matches TRBD1 (5 bases). Per the germline V gene, CDR1 is MNHEY and CDR2 is SMNVEV (reference sequence). The CDR3 is 14 amino acids. With 6 bases removed from V and 3 bases from J, the gap between germline ends came to 12 bases. Here the CDR3 DNA reads TGTGCCAGCAGCTCTCAGGGTGTCTACAATGAGCAGTTCTTC. Protein: CASSSQGVYNEQFF.

This chain connects TRBV27 to TRBJ2-7; D gene uncertain. The germline V gene encodes CDR1 MNHEY and CDR2 SMNVEV (reference sequence). The CDR3 has 15 residues. V was pared by 4 bases and J by 0 bases, with 13 bases between. The CDR3 sequence is CASSSEYTSSYEQYF. The DNA of the CDR3 is TGTGCCAGCAGTTCTGAGTATACAAGCTCCTACGAGCAGTACTTC.

This chain links TRBV27 with TRBJ1-5; D is possibly TRBD1 (5 bases). V was cut by 2 bases and J by 0 bases, with 11 bases left in between. Per the germline V gene, CDR1 is MNHEY and CDR2 is SMNVEV (reference sequence). CDR3 length: 16 amino acids. CDR3 sequence reads: CASSLRSGISNQPQHF. In nucleotides, the CDR3 is TGTGCCAGCAGTTTAAGGTCAGGGATTAGCAATCAGCCCCAGCATTTT.

The chain couples TRBV5-1 to TRBJ2-7; 7 bases match TRBD1. The length of the CDR3 is 18 residues. The junction had 16 bases not matched to a gene; V was cut back by 0 bases and J by 4 bases. Germline V gene lookup returns CDR1 SGHRS and CDR2 YFSETQ. The CDR3 loop is CASSLVPPSGTAPYEQYF. CDR3 DNA: TGCGCCAGCAGCTTGGTCCCACCATCCGGGACAGCGCCTTACGAGCAGTACTTC.

The chain links TRBV27 to TRBJ2-7; D may be TRBD1 or TRBD2 (5 bases each). The CDR3 is made up of 13 amino acids. Trimming removed 8 bases at V and 3 bases at J, with 14 bases between. CDR1 and CDR2 (germline): MNHEY, SMNVEV (reference sequence). The CDR3 protein is CASGTGAVYEQYF. The CDR3 bases are TGTGCCAGCGGAACCGGGGCCGTCTACGAGCAGTACTTC.

The V gene is TRBV27, the J gene TRBJ2-7; 9 bases line up with TRBD1. The germline V gene encodes CDR1 MNHEY and CDR2 SMNVEV (reference sequence). CDR3 size: 16 residues. Losses at the gene ends were 5 bases for V and 5 bases for J; bases not matched to a gene: 13. The CDR3 DNA follows: TGTGCCAGCAGTCCCTCGACCGGGACAGGGTTCAACGAGCAGTACTTC. Its protein product is CASSPSTGTGFNEQYF.

This clone was observed once. One junction end disagrees with the germline gene, perhaps due to a read error. The rearrangement uses TRBV5-1 and TRBJ2-5, with TRBD1 identical over 7 bases. The germline V gene encodes CDR1 SGHRS and CDR2 YFSETQ. The CDR3 consists of 15 residues. In DNA form, the CDR3 reads TGCGCCAGCAGCTTGGGGACAGGTCCAAGAGAGGCCCAGTACTTC. Protein: CASSLGTGPREAQYF.

This chain connects TRBV11-2 to TRBJ2-5; perhaps TRBD1 as D (6 bases). V was shortened by 1 base and J by 2 bases, with 17 bases between the two germline ends. Germline V lookup: CDR1 SGHAT, CDR2 FQNNGV. This CDR3 is 17 amino acids long. The CDR3 bases are TGTGCCAGCAGCTTAGCGACAGGAGGAGCTATTCAAGAGACCCAGTACTTC. Translating it yields CASSLATGGAIQETQYF. The whole variable domain, remainder taken from reference TRBV11-2 and TRBJ2-5, is EAGVAQSPRYKIIEKRQSVAFWCNPISGHATLYWYQQILGQGPKLLIQFQNNGVVDDSQLPKDRFSAERLKGVDSTLKIQPAKLEDSAVYLCASSLATGGAIQETQYFGPGTRLLVL.

The chain joins TRBV5-1 to TRBJ1-4; D may be TRBD1 (6 bases). Germline V gene sequence: CDR1 SGHRS, CDR2 YFSETQ. The CDR3 loop spans 15 amino acids. V was trimmed by 4 bases and J by 1 base, leaving 11 bases between them. CDR3 sequence: CASSHSDRTNEKLFF. DNA for the CDR3: TGCGCCAGCAGCCACTCGGACAGAACTAATGAAAAACTGTTTTTT.

The rearrangement uses TRBV10-3 and TRBJ2-3, with D possibly being TRBD1 (6 bases). This CDR3 is 13 amino acids long. V was clipped by 10 bases and J by 2 bases, with 13 bases between them. The germline gives CDR1 ENHRY, CDR2 SYGVKD. In nucleotides, the CDR3 is TGTGCCACCAGAGGGGGTGACACAGATACGCAGTATTTT. Protein: CATRGGDTDTQYF.

The chain joins TRBV6-5 to TRBJ1-3; no clear D. In germline, CDR1 is MNHEY, CDR2 SVGAGI. CDR3 length equals 13 residues. V was shortened by 2 bases and J by 8 bases, with 10 bases between the two germline ends. The CDR3 sequence is CASSYAGQDTIYF. CDR3 coding DNA: TGTGCCAGCAGTTACGCAGGTCAAGACACCATATATTTT.

The gene calls are TRBV2 and TRBJ2-7; possibly TRBD2 for D (6 bases). Trimming pared 10 bases from V and 1 base from J, leaving 17 bases between. The CDR3 length is 14 residues. Germline values: CDR1 SNHLY, CDR2 FYNNEI. The CDR3, as DNA: TGTGCCACCTACGGGGCAGGGAGGTCCTACGAGCAGTACTTC. It translates to CATYGAGRSYEQYF.

The V call is TRBV4-3, the J call TRBJ2-1; the D is unclear. There are 16 residues in the CDR3. From germline, CDR1 is LGHNA and CDR2 YSLEER. The germline V and J ends were trimmed by 0 bases and 0 bases, with 9 bases remaining between them. This chain's CDR3 is CASSQDRVSSYNEQFF. CDR3 nucleotides: TGCGCCAGCAGCCAAGATAGGGTGAGCTCCTACAATGAGCAGTTCTTC.

The V and J genes are TRBV27 and TRBJ2-7; either TRBD1 or TRBD2 may fit D (5 bases each). This CDR3 contains 13 residues. Trimming left V 6 bases short and J 2 bases short, with 11 bases between. Germline V gene lookup returns CDR1 MNHEY and CDR2 SMNVEV (reference sequence). The CDR3, as DNA: TGTGCCAGCAGAGGGACGGAAGCCTACGAGCAGTACTTC. Encoded protein: CASRGTEAYEQYF.

The chain links TRBV11-3 to TRBJ2-2; TRBD2 matches at 8 bases. The germline V gene has CDR1 SGHNT and CDR2 YENEEA. The CDR3 spans 16 residues. Unmatched junction bases numbered 10, after V lost 5 bases and J lost 5 bases. The CDR3 coding sequence is TGTGCCAGCAGCCCTACTACTAGCGGTACTACCGGGGAGCTGTTTTTT. Its protein product is CASSPTTSGTTGELFF.

The chain couples TRBV5-1 to TRBJ2-5; D is unclear. CDR3 length: 15 amino acids. CDR1 SGHRS and CDR2 YFSETQ come from the germline V gene. V was cut by 0 bases and J by 1 base, with 10 bases left in between. CDR3 sequence: CASSLEYSPQETQYF. The CDR3 DNA reads as TGCGCCAGCAGCTTGGAATACAGTCCCCAAGAGACCCAGTACTTC.

This clone was picked up one time. The chain uses TRBV5-1 and TRBJ2-7; D is perhaps TRBD2 (6 bases). This CDR3 spans 20 amino acids. Germline V gene data show CDR1 as SGHRS and CDR2 as YFSETQ. The V end lost 6 bases, the J end lost 2 bases, and 33 bases lay between the germline ends. Here the CDR3 DNA reads TGCGCCAGCACACTATCACCCCAGGGCGCCTTCGGAGGGCCGACCTACGAGCAGTACTTC. Its protein is CASTLSPQGAFGGPTYEQYF.

CDR3: CAISESGLAASPEQYF. In DNA, the CDR3 is TGTGCCATCAGTGAGTCGGGGCTAGCGGCCTCGCCCGAGCAGTACTTC. V gene TRBV10-3 combines with J gene TRBJ2-7; TRBD2 agrees at 7 bases. There are 16 residues in the CDR3. CDR1 is ENHRY, CDR2 SYGVKD, per germline. J lost 6 bases, V lost 0 bases, and 11 bases had no gene match.

The chain recombines TRBV10-3 with TRBJ2-1; D remains unclear. CDR1 is ENHRY, CDR2 SYGVKD, per germline. This CDR3 contains 12 residues. V dropped 6 bases and J dropped 7 bases, with 10 bases sitting between them. CDR3: CAIRVMGNEQFF. In nucleotides, the CDR3 is TGTGCCATCAGAGTCATGGGGAATGAGCAGTTCTTC.

The chain combines TRBV11-3 with TRBJ2-1; TRBD2 matches at 14 bases. CDR3 size: 15 residues. With V trimmed by 5 bases and J by 9 bases, 6 bases remained unmatched. The germline V gene encodes CDR1 SGHNT and CDR2 YENEEA. The chain's CDR3 is CASSPRTSGRSEQFF. The CDR3 region has the DNA TGTGCCAGCAGCCCGAGGACTAGCGGGAGGAGTGAGCAGTTCTTC. Full variable domain (remainder filled in from reference TRBV11-3 and TRBJ2-1): EAGVVQSPRYKIIEKKQPVAFWCNPISGHNTLYWYLQNLGQGPELLIRYENEEAVDDSQLPKDRFSAERLKGVDSTLKIQPAELGDSAVYLCASSPRTSGRSEQFFGPGTRLTVL.

The chain has TRBV27 and TRBJ1-4; D unclear. CDR1 MNHEY and CDR2 SMNVEV come from the germline V gene (reference sequence). V shed 3 bases and J shed 8 bases, with 7 bases lying between them. CDR3 size: 12 residues. The CDR3: CASSFMGEKLFF. The CDR3 DNA reads TGTGCCAGCAGTTTCATGGGGGAAAAACTGTTTTTT.